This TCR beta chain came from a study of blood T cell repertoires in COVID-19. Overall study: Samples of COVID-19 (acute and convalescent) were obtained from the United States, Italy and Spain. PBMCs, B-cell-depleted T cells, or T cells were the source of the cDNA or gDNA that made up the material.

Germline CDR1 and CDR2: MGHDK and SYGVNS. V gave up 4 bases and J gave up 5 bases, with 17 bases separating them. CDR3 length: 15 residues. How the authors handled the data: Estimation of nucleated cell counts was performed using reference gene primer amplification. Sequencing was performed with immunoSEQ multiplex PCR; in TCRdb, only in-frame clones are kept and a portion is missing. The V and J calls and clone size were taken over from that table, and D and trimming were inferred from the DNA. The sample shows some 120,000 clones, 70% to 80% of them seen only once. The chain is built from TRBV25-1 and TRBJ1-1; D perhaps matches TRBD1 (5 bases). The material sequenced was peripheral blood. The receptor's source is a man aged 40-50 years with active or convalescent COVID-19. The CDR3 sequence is CASSAFTGLATEAFF. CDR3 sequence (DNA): TGTGCCAGCAGTGCCTTTACAGGTCTCGCGACTGAAGCTTTCTTT.